This T cell receptor beta chain was captured by sequencing in a study of chemoradiotherapy in HPV16-positive cancers. Assay: immunoSEQ multiplex PCR; the TCRdb copy retains only in-frame clones and omits some. The sample holds some 3,000 clones, about 80% seen once. This CDR3 spans 13 amino acids. The germline V gene encodes CDR1 SGHRS and CDR2 YFSETQ. The ends were cut back, 4 bases at V and 6 bases at J, with 13 bases in the middle. The specimen comprised tumor tissue, sampled from a patient who underwent chemoradiotherapy. V is TRBV5-1 and J is TRBJ1-2; perhaps TRBD1 as D (5 bases). This TCR was recovered from a human donor with HPV-associated anogenital cancer. As DNA, the CDR3 is TGCGCCAGCAGCCTCGCACAGGCGGATGGCTACACCTTC. Translating it yields CASSLAQADGYTF.